This T cell receptor beta chain came from a study of shared clonotypes between healthy human individuals. Findings of the study overall: For naive CD4 cells, 4% to 6% of clonotypes were shared across a few donors. Relative to their counterparts shared across all four donors, non-shared clonotypes exhibited diminished generation probabilities.

Germline CDR1 reads SGHTA; CDR2 reads FQGNSA. V was trimmed by 1 base and J by 4 bases, leaving 17 bases between them. This CDR3 region has 16 residues. Among the donors, all were Caucasian adults who lived in Nashville, Tennessee. On this clone itself: Its antigen remains unidentified.

It was about 180 ng DNA, about 30,000 T cell genomes, that sorted-subset replicate PCRs used. Clones were sequenced by immunoSEQ multiplex PCR, and TCRdb holds only the in-frame ones, with some missing. The table includes under 1,100,000 clones, 75% to 85% detected once. The chain recombines TRBV7-2 with TRBJ2-7; D possibly corresponds to TRBD1 (6 bases). The material sequenced was memory CD4+ T cells from PBMCs. Stated subset: CD45RA-negative fraction. The clonotype originates from a man aged 18 to 29 in good health. Some clones in this sample may be carry-over from other donors' samples. DNA for the CDR3: TGTGCCAGCAGCTTAGAAGGGGGAGCGCTCTTTTACGAGCAGTACTTC. It translates to CASSLEGGALFYEQYF.